This record covers a single T cell receptor (beta chain). No antigen is known for it. 13 Jbeta primers and 60 Vbeta primers were used for the PCR. Assay used: immunoSEQ multiplex PCR; TCRdb lists only in-frame clones, some missing. Of approximately 240,000 clones in the sample, around four fifths were seen once. Unmatched junction bases numbered 11, after V lost 4 bases and J lost 8 bases. Germline assignment: CDR1 SGHDT and CDR2 YYEEEE. This CDR3 region has 15 residues. This sample is part of a study of cytomegalovirus exposure and HLA in healthy donors. The study's findings and limits: The study recorded some 160 TCR beta chains that were cytomegalovirus-associated.

This receptor was obtained from a woman between 55 and 75 years old in good health and CMV-seropositive. The V gene is TRBV5-6, the J gene TRBJ1-2; 10 bases are a match to TRBD1. What was sequenced was PBMCs. The CDR3 DNA reads TGTGCCAGCAGCCCCTCCGCGACAGGGGGCAGAGGCTACACCTTC. This encodes CASSPSATGGRGYTF. Using reference TRBV5-6 and TRBJ1-2 for the parts outside the CDR3, the full variable domain is DAGVTQSPTHLIKTRGQQVTLRCSPKSGHDTVSWYQQALGQGPQFIFQYYEEEERQRGNFPDRFSGHQFPNYSSELNVNALLLGDSALYLCASSPSATGGRGYTFGSGTRLTVV.